This is a list of T cell receptor beta chains from one sample in a study of shared clonotypes between healthy human individuals. TCRdb's table, derived via immunoSEQ multiplex PCR, lists solely in-frame clones and lacks some. In the table there are around 2.1 million clones, approximately 95% of which are singletons. The sequencing sample was made of naive CD4+ T cells sorted from blood. The receptors here all came from a man aged 18 to 35 in good health. CDR3s include the opening cysteine and the closing phenylalanine or tryptophan.

>TRBJ1-4|TRBV5-6
CASSGTGETNEKLFF
>TRBJ2-2|TRBV27
CASSSAGNTGELFF
>TRBJ2-1|TRBV5-1
CASSSPGLAGINEQFF
>TRBJ1-2|TRBV6-6
CASSFLQGGYGYTF
>TRBJ2-2|TRBV10-1
CASNEALGTGELFF
>TRBJ2-3|TRBV7-3
CASSLGPITDTQYF
>TRBJ2-2|TRBV10-3
CAIRTAGGRTGELFF
>TRBJ1-1|TRBV7-2
CASSLEDRRSTEAFF
>TRBJ2-7|TRBV6-6
CASSERGPHYEQYF
>TRBJ2-5|TRBV4-3
CASSQVDRRVRETQYF